The T cell receptor (beta chain) described here comes from a study of technical replicates of blood from several donors. Germline lookup yields CDR1 SGHRS and CDR2 YFSETQ. The CDR3 totals 16 residues. Between the trimmed V and J ends, which lost 3 bases and 2 bases, there was a span of 16 bases. Clones were sequenced by immunoSEQ multiplex PCR, and TCRdb holds only the in-frame ones, with some missing. This table holds more than 60,000 clones, more than 85% found once. The chain carries TRBV5-1 and TRBJ2-3, with a tentative D call TRBD2 (6 bases). This clonotype originated in a human donor in good health. What was sequenced was T cells isolated from PBMCs. CDR3 protein: CASSWRGDHSTDTQYF. The DNA for the CDR3 is TGCGCCAGCAGCTGGAGGGGAGACCATTCCACAGATACGCAGTATTTT. Based on the CDR3 plus reference TRBV5-1 and TRBJ2-3, the full variable domain is KAGVTQTPRYLIKTRGQQVTLSCSPISGHRSVSWYQQTPGQGLQFLFEYFSETQRNKGNFPGRFSGRQFSNSRSEMNVSTLELGDSALYLCASSWRGDHSTDTQYFGPGTRLTVL.